This is a list of T cell receptor beta chains from one sample in a study of metastatic and nonmetastatic thyroid tumors. With MiXCR, TCRdb called clones anew from the PCR reads. Here the sample spans 45,000 or so clones, approximately 15% being singletons. The source material was blood. These receptors all come from a female donor with papillary thyroid cancer or a benign thyroid nodule (not recorded which). Some clones in this sample may be carry-over from other donors' samples. The CDR3 runs from the conserved cysteine through the conserved F or W. The D gene is left open where the match is weak. Clone size appears in some rows only: once, few, many, or a class for an expanded clone.

j_gene: TRBJ1-1
v_gene: TRBV10-2
abundance: many
d_gene: -
CDR3aa: CASSESRVQAFF
CDR3nt: TGCGCCAGCAGTGAGAGTAGGGTGCAAGCTTTCTTT

j_gene: TRBJ2-7
v_gene: TRBV6-1
abundance: many
d_gene: -
CDR3aa: CASHQGNEEQYF
CDR3nt: TGTGCCAGCCACCAGGGTAACGAAGAGCAGTACTTC

j_gene: TRBJ2-7
v_gene: TRBV2
abundance: few
d_gene: -
CDR3aa: CASRPGGFTYEQYF
CDR3nt: TGTGCCAGCCGCCCCGGAGGGTTCACCTACGAGCAGTACTTC

j_gene: TRBJ2-3
v_gene: TRBV5-1
abundance: -
d_gene: -
CDR3aa: CASSVRETTDTKYF
CDR3nt: TGCGCCAGCAGCGTCCGGGAGACAACAGATACGAAGTATTTT

j_gene: TRBJ1-3
v_gene: TRBV5-1
abundance: many
d_gene: -
CDR3aa: CASSLVGAFSGNTIYF
CDR3nt: TGCGCCAGCAGCTTGGTCGGGGCTTTTTCTGGAAACACCATATATTTT

j_gene: TRBJ1-5
v_gene: TRBV4-1
abundance: many
d_gene: TRBD1
CDR3aa: CASSHPGQGNQPQHF
CDR3nt: TGCGCCAGCAGCCACCCGGGACAGGGGAATCAGCCCCAGCATTTT

j_gene: TRBJ2-1
v_gene: TRBV2
abundance: many
d_gene: TRBD1
CDR3aa: CASRARTGDYNEQFF
CDR3nt: TGTGCCAGCAGGGCACGGACAGGGGACTACAATGAGCAGTTCTTC

j_gene: TRBJ1-4
v_gene: TRBV12-3/TRBV12-4
abundance: many
d_gene: -
CDR3aa: CASSEIREKLFF
CDR3nt: TGTGCCAGCAGCGAAATTAGGGAAAAACTGTTTTTT

j_gene: TRBJ2-3
v_gene: TRBV2
abundance: many
d_gene: TRBD1
CDR3aa: CASSARDRDTDTQYF
CDR3nt: TGTGCCAGCAGTGCAAGAGACAGGGATACAGATACGCAGTATTTT

j_gene: TRBJ1-1
v_gene: TRBV5-4
abundance: few
d_gene: -
CDR3aa: CASSPGGRETEAFF
CDR3nt: TGTGCCAGCAGCCCCGGAGGGAGGGAGACTGAAGCTTTCTTT

j_gene: TRBJ2-3
v_gene: TRBV2
abundance: many
d_gene: TRBD1
CDR3aa: CASNRDSFTDTQYF
CDR3nt: TGTGCCAGCAACAGGGACAGTTTTACAGATACGCAGTATTTT